This TCR beta chain originates from a study of blood T cell repertoires in COVID-19. Turning to the study itself: Both acute and convalescent COVID-19 samples were obtained from the United States, Italy and Spain. The cDNA or gDNA used as material had been derived from T cells, B-cell-depleted T cells, or PBMCs.

Trimming left V 8 bases short and J 4 bases short, with 8 bases between. CDR1 GTSNPN and CDR2 SVGIG come from the germline V gene (reference sequence). CDR3 length equals 10 residues. How the authors handled the data: Nucleated cell number was recorded as an estimate derived from reference gene primer amplification. Generated by immunoSEQ multiplex PCR, the TCRdb table keeps only in-frame clones and is missing some. V and J calls and clone size follow that table, whereas D and trimming were derived from the DNA. The table lists 130,000 to 150,000 clones, around 83% of them singletons, with roughly 10% in the top ten.

Sequenced: peripheral blood. The clonotype was recovered from a man between 60 and 75 years old with active or convalescent COVID-19. V and J are TRBV30 and TRBJ1-2; no clear D. The CDR3 loop reads CASGIYGYTF. CDR3 sequence (DNA): TGTGCCAGCGGCATCTATGGCTACACCTTC.